A selection of T cell receptor beta chains follows, all from one sample in a study of blood T cell repertoires in COVID-19. Sequenced by immunoSEQ multiplex PCR; TCRdb stores in-frame clones only, minus some. In the table there are over 200,000 clones, around 90% of which are singletons. The specimen sequenced was PBMCs or T cells enriched from blood (not recorded which). The receptors here all came from a man younger than 40 who had been exposed to COVID-19. CDR3s include the opening cysteine and the closing phenylalanine or tryptophan. Rows may omit the clone size; those that give it use once, few, many or a size class.

size,J,V,CDR3
NA,TRBJ2-2,TRBV5-4,CASLGGGPNLANTGELFF
NA,TRBJ2-1,TRBV3-1/TRBV3-2,CASSPMTDRGRTGEQFF
NA,TRBJ1-2,TRBV9,CASRGTGANYGYTF
NA,TRBJ2-5,TRBV23-1,CASSQSVAKETQYF
NA,TRBJ2-7,TRBV4-1,CASSPSGTGEGYEQYF
NA,TRBJ1-5,TRBV6-5,CASIYAGRSNQPQHF
few,TRBJ1-6,TRBV10-3,CAISEGRISDSPLHF
NA,TRBJ2-5,TRBV3-1/TRBV3-2,CASSPEGEAAGVKETQYF
NA,TRBJ1-1,TRBV7-9,CASSSLRGLNTEAFF
NA,TRBJ1-1,TRBV11-1,CASSHYLRQGTEAFF
NA,TRBJ2-3,TRBV18,CASSPPSVSTDTQYF
NA,TRBJ2-2,TRBV7-2,CASTGGANPAGELFF
NA,TRBJ1-2,TRBV7-9,CASSFYVGDLSGYTF
NA,TRBJ2-2,TRBV11-3,CASSLHLGGINTGELFF
NA,TRBJ2-7,TRBV4-3,CASSQVRQGTYEQYF
NA,TRBJ1-1,TRBV18,CASSPRFVNEAFF
NA,TRBJ2-3,TRBV15,CATSRLFSDRPTDTQYF